Shown below are 25 T cell receptor beta chains from a single sample sequenced in a study of PD-L1 blockade in urothelial cancer. Repertoires were generated with immunoSEQ multiplex PCR, while TCRdb's copy carries only in-frame clones and drops some. Seen here are about 100,000 clones, about 89% observed once, and the top ten hold about 0.92%. The source material was PBMCs, sampled around atezolizumab (anti-PD-L1) treatment. The receptor set was obtained from a woman older than 75 with urothelial cancer.

J is TRBJ1-5 and V is TRBV12-5, with D perhaps TRBD1 (5 bases). CDR1 and CDR2 (germline): LGHNT, FRNRAP. There are 14 residues in the CDR3. V gave up 7 bases and J gave up 0 bases, with 10 bases separating them. CDR3 DNA sequence: TGTGCTAGTGCCCCGGGGGATAGCAATCAGCCCCAGCATTTT. It yields the protein CASAPGDSNQPQHF.

This chain uses TRBV28 with TRBJ2-1; D possibly corresponds to TRBD2 (6 bases). Germline-derived CDR1 and CDR2 are MDHEN and SYDVKM. V lost 3 bases, J lost 4 bases, and 10 bases lay in between. The CDR3 length is 14 residues. CDR3 protein: CASSFGGKYNEQFF. DNA for the CDR3: TGTGCCAGCAGTTTTGGGGGGAAATACAATGAGCAGTTCTTC.

This clone occurred once. This chain connects TRBV6-5 to TRBJ2-3, with D possibly being TRBD2 (6 bases). The V end lost 0 bases, the J end lost 1 base, and 8 bases lay between the germline ends. From germline, CDR1 is MNHEY and CDR2 SVGAGI. CDR3 length: 15 residues. CDR3 bases: TGTGCCAGCAGTTACTCCGGGAGCGGCACAGATACGCAGTATTTT. This translates into CASSYSGSGTDTQYF.

The chain has TRBV30 and TRBJ2-7; 9 bases map to TRBD1. J was trimmed by 5 bases and V by 1 base; bases with no gene match: 12. This CDR3 spans 16 amino acids. The germline V gene has CDR1 GTSNPN and CDR2 SVGIG (reference sequence). CDR3 bases: TGTGCCTGGAGTGGGGAACAGGGGGCGATTATAAACGAGCAGTACTTC. It codes for CAWSGEQGAIINEQYF. Filled out from reference TRBV30 and TRBJ2-7, the complete variable domain reads SQTIHQWPATLVQPVGSPLSLECTVEGTSNPNLYWYRQAAGRGLQLLFYSVGIGQISSEVPQNLSASRPQDRQFILSSKKLLLSDSGFYLCAWSGEQGAIINEQYFGPGTRLTVT.

The gene calls are TRBV29-1 and TRBJ2-1, with D possibly TRBD2 on 5 matching bases. The CDR3 extends over 14 amino acids. V was cut by 2 bases and J by 3 bases, with 11 bases left in between. CDR1 and CDR2 (germline): SQVTM, ANQGSEA. CDR3: CSVERPADYNEQFF. The CDR3 nucleotides read TGCAGCGTTGAACGGCCAGCGGACTACAATGAGCAGTTCTTC.

The rearrangement joins TRBV19 to TRBJ2-1; 13 bases map to TRBD2. The CDR3 has 16 residues. Germline V gene lookup returns CDR1 LNHDA and CDR2 SQIVND (reference sequence). V trimming: 4 bases; J trimming: 5 bases; junction bases outside the gene matches: 5. DNA for the CDR3: TGTGCCAGTAGTAGGACTAGCGGGAGTTTCGACAATGAGCAGTTCTTC. This codes for CASSRTSGSFDNEQFF. The variable domain in full, with the rest retrieved from reference TRBV19 and TRBJ2-1, is DGGITQSPKYLFRKEGQNVTLSCEQNLNHDAMYWYRQDPGQGLRLIYYSQIVNDFQKGDIAEGYSVSREKKESFPLTVTSAQKNPTAFYLCASSRTSGSFDNEQFFGPGTRLTVL.

The CDR3 region is CASSSLEGTTDTQYF. CDR3 coding DNA: TGTGCCAGCAGCTCCCTGGAGGGCACCACAGATACGCAGTATTTT. The chain joins TRBV9 to TRBJ2-3, with D tentatively TRBD2 (6 bases). This CDR3 comprises 15 residues. Germline loops: CDR1 SGDLS, CDR2 YYNGEE. Trimming removed 4 bases from V and 2 bases from J, with 14 bases in between.

This rearrangement joins TRBV6-1 to TRBJ1-1; D is undetermined. Germline CDR1 is MNHNS and CDR2 is SASEGT. There are 14 residues in the CDR3. V was cut by 4 bases and J by 5 bases, with 14 bases left in between. Here the CDR3 reads CASSVEGLRTEAFF. The CDR3 coding sequence is TGTGCCAGCAGTGTTGAGGGTCTTAGGACTGAAGCTTTCTTT.

The rearrangement joins TRBV6-1 to TRBJ2-6; 8 bases line up with TRBD1. The CDR3 length is 14 residues. V was pared by 9 bases and J by 4 bases, with 5 bases of the junction left unmatched. Per germline, CDR1 MNHNS and CDR2 SASEGT. The CDR3 reads CASLRGPGANVLTF. The CDR3 DNA sequence: TGTGCCAGTCTCAGGGGGCCAGGGGCCAACGTCCTGACTTTC.

V and J are TRBV5-5 and TRBJ2-3; TRBD1 matches 8 bases. This CDR3 region has 17 residues. J gave up 1 base and V 5 bases, and 12 bases lay outside the gene matches. Germline V gene lookup returns CDR1 SGHKS and CDR2 YYEKEE (reference sequence). CDR3 DNA: TGTGCCAGCAGACGGGACAGGTTGACTCCGGGCACAGATACGCAGTATTTT. Translating it yields CASRRDRLTPGTDTQYF.

The chain links TRBV11-2 to TRBJ2-1; D remains ambiguous. The CDR3 consists of 14 residues. In germline, CDR1 is SGHAT, CDR2 FQNNGV. Deletions cut 3 bases from V and 6 bases from J, with 12 bases between. As DNA, the CDR3 is TGTGCCAGCAGCTTCGACTGGGTGGGCAATGAGCAGTTCTTC. Amino acids: CASSFDWVGNEQFF.

This clone was seen a single time. The rearrangement uses TRBV5-1 and TRBJ2-2; 10 nucleotides match TRBD2. J lost 2 bases, V lost 1 base, and 2 bases had no gene match. Germline assignment: CDR1 SGHRS and CDR2 YFSETQ. The CDR3 loop spans 16 amino acids. The CDR3 protein is CASSLLAGVNTGELFF. The CDR3 coding sequence is TGCGCCAGCAGCTTGCTAGCGGGAGTAAACACCGGGGAGCTGTTTTTT.

The V call is TRBV19, the J call TRBJ2-2, with 12 bases aligning to TRBD2. This CDR3 has 15 residues. Losses at the gene ends were 8 bases for V and 4 bases for J; bases not matched to a gene: 5. Per the germline V gene, CDR1 is LNHDA and CDR2 is SQIVND (reference sequence). CDR3 residues: CASELAGGPTGELFF. The CDR3 DNA reads TGTGCCAGTGAACTAGCGGGAGGTCCCACCGGGGAGCTGTTTTTT.

The chain combines TRBV5-1 with TRBJ2-7, with 10 bases fitting TRBD1. The CDR3 runs to 14 residues. The germline V gene encodes CDR1 SGHRS and CDR2 YFSETQ. The V and J ends lost 4 bases and 0 bases, in that order; junction bases with no gene match: 1. This CDR3 reads CASSRTGGSYEQYF. Here the CDR3 DNA reads TGCGCCAGCAGCCGGACAGGGGGCTCCTACGAGCAGTACTTC. Together with reference TRBV5-1 and TRBJ2-7, the CDR3 gives the full variable domain: KAGVTQTPRYLIKTRGQQVTLSCSPISGHRSVSWYQQTPGQGLQFLFEYFSETQRNKGNFPGRFSGRQFSNSRSEMNVSTLELGDSALYLCASSRTGGSYEQYFGPGTRLTVT.

The gene calls are TRBV19 and TRBJ2-1; 9 positions match TRBD1. Germline CDR1 is LNHDA and CDR2 is SQIVND (reference sequence). The CDR3 contains 14 residues. The V gene end was trimmed by 8 bases and the J gene end by 4 bases; junction bases not matched to a gene: 6. DNA of the CDR3: TGTGCCAGTGGACCGGGACAGGGTTACAATGAGCAGTTCTTC. Protein sequence: CASGPGQGYNEQFF. Combining the CDR3 with reference TRBV19 and TRBJ2-1 gives the whole variable domain DGGITQSPKYLFRKEGQNVTLSCEQNLNHDAMYWYRQDPGQGLRLIYYSQIVNDFQKGDIAEGYSVSREKKESFPLTVTSAQKNPTAFYLCASGPGQGYNEQFFGPGTRLTVL.

The chain employs TRBV5-4 and TRBJ2-1, with TRBD2 matching 13 bases. Looked up from germline, CDR1 is SGHNT and CDR2 is YYREEE (reference sequence). Unmatched junction bases numbered 3, after V lost 0 bases and J lost 9 bases. The CDR3 has 15 amino acids. Here the CDR3 DNA reads TGTGCCAGCAGCTTGGGGACTAGCGGGAGAGGTGAGCAGTTCTTC. Its protein is CASSLGTSGRGEQFF. The whole variable domain, filled in from reference TRBV5-4 and TRBJ2-1, reads ETGVTQSPTHLIKTRGQQVTLRCSSQSGHNTVSWYQQALGQGPQFIFQYYREEENGRGNFPPRFSGLQFPNYSSELNVNALELDDSALYLCASSLGTSGRGEQFFGPGTRLTVL.

This chain links TRBV28 with TRBJ2-1; 8 bases are shared with TRBD2. The CDR3 totals 19 residues. The V segment lost 5 bases and the J segment 1 base; nucleotides outside the gene matches: 16. CDR1 is MDHEN and CDR2 is SYDVKM in the germline V gene. DNA of the CDR3: TGTGCCAGCAGTCCGTCTGGGAGCGGGAGAGGTCAATCCTACAATGAGCAGTTCTTC. Protein sequence: CASSPSGSGRGQSYNEQFF.

CDR3 in amino acids: CASSVGVGEQYF. The CDR3 DNA is TGTGCCAGCAGTGTCGGGGTCGGCGAGCAGTACTTC. The rearrangement links TRBV6-5 to TRBJ2-7, with TRBD2 as a possible D gene (5 bases). The CDR3 has 12 amino acids. Germline V gene data show CDR1 as MNHEY and CDR2 as SVGAGI. The V gene lost 5 bases and the J gene lost 6 bases, with 11 bases spanning the gap.

The chain combines TRBV18 with TRBJ2-3, with TRBD2 identical over 8 bases. The V and J ends lost 1 base and 2 bases, in that order; junction bases with no gene match: 8. Germline loops: CDR1 KGHSH, CDR2 LQKENI. This CDR3 is 17 amino acids long. The DNA for the CDR3 is TGTGCCAGCTCACCACTCTTTATAGCGGGGCCCACAGATACGCAGTATTTT. This translates into CASSPLFIAGPTDTQYF.

The chain employs TRBV15 and TRBJ1-5; D gene ambiguous. CDR1 LNHNV and CDR2 YYDKDF come from the germline V gene (reference sequence). This CDR3 is built from 14 residues. The germline V and J ends were trimmed by 4 bases and 0 bases, with 7 bases remaining between them. DNA of the CDR3: TGTGCCACCAGCACCGGTTATAGCAATCAGCCCCAGCATTTT. It is translated as CATSTGYSNQPQHF.

This chain connects TRBV11-2 to TRBJ2-1, with 7 bases aligning to TRBD2. V shed 5 bases and J 6 bases; nucleotides not matched to a gene: 4. Germline values: CDR1 SGHAT, CDR2 FQNNGV. The CDR3 extends over 13 amino acids. The CDR3 DNA reads TGTGCCAGCAGCCCCCGGACTAGCAATGAGCAGTTCTTC. This encodes CASSPRTSNEQFF.

This clone was observed many times. The chain combines TRBV25-1 with TRBJ2-7, with 8 bases fitting TRBD1. The CDR3 extends over 13 amino acids. CDR1 and CDR2 (germline): MGHDK, SYGVNS. The V gene end was trimmed by 8 bases and the J gene end by 3 bases; junction bases not matched to a gene: 6. CDR3 sequence: CASVDRESYEQYF. The CDR3 DNA sequence: TGTGCCAGCGTGGACAGGGAAAGCTACGAGCAGTACTTC.

In nucleotides, the CDR3 is TGTGCCAGCAGTCCAGGGGGATGGACTGAAGCTTTCTTT. This encodes CASSPGGWTEAFF. V is TRBV28 and J is TRBJ1-1, with 7 bases identical to TRBD1. The germline V gene has CDR1 MDHEN and CDR2 SYDVKM. The CDR3 is 13 residues long. Trimming cost V 5 bases and J 5 bases; bases outside gene matches: 5.

The V call is TRBV19, the J call TRBJ1-1, with 8 bases matching TRBD1. V gave up 2 bases and J gave up 2 bases; unmatched junction bases: 4. The CDR3 contains 15 residues. Germline V CDR1 and CDR2: LNHDA, SQIVND (reference sequence). The CDR3 protein is CASSIQGARNTEAFF. CDR3 nucleotides: TGTGCCAGTAGTATACAGGGGGCGCGAAACACTGAAGCTTTCTTT. Complete variable domain (other parts from reference TRBV19 and TRBJ1-1): DGGITQSPKYLFRKEGQNVTLSCEQNLNHDAMYWYRQDPGQGLRLIYYSQIVNDFQKGDIAEGYSVSREKKESFPLTVTSAQKNPTAFYLCASSIQGARNTEAFFGQGTRLTVV.

The chain links TRBV2 to TRBJ2-5; D is possibly TRBD1 (6 bases). The CDR3 has 17 amino acids. V gave up 5 bases and J gave up 2 bases, with 21 bases separating them. The V gene's germline CDR1 is SNHLY and CDR2 FYNNEI. The CDR3 loop reads CASSPDMGQRGQETQYF. The CDR3 coding sequence is TGTGCCAGCAGTCCTGACATGGGACAAAGGGGTCAAGAGACCCAGTACTTC. The variable domain in full, completed from reference TRBV2 and TRBJ2-5, reads EPEVTQTPSHQVTQMGQEVILRCVPISNHLYFYWYRQILGQKVEFLVSFYNNEISEKSEIFDDQFSVERPDGSNFTLKIRSTKLEDSAMYFCASSPDMGQRGQETQYFGPGTRLLVL.